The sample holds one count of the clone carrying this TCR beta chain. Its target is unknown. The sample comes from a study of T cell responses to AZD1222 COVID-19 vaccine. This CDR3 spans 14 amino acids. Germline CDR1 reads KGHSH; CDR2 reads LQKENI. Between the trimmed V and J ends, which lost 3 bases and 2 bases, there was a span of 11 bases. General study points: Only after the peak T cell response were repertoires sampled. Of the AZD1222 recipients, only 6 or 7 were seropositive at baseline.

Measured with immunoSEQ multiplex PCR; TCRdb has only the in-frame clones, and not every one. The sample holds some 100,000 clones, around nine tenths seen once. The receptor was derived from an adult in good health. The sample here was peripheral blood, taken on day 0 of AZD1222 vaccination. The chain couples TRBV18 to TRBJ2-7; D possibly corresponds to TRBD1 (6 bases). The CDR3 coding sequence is TGTGCCAGCTCACCGATACAGGGCCCCTACGAGCAGTACTTC. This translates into CASSPIQGPYEQYF. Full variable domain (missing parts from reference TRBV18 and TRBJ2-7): NAGVMQNPRHLVRRRGQEARLRCSPMKGHSHVYWYRQLPEEGLKFMVYLQKENIIDESGMPKERFSAEFPKEGPSILRIQQVVRGDSAAYFCASSPIQGPYEQYFGPGTRLTVT.